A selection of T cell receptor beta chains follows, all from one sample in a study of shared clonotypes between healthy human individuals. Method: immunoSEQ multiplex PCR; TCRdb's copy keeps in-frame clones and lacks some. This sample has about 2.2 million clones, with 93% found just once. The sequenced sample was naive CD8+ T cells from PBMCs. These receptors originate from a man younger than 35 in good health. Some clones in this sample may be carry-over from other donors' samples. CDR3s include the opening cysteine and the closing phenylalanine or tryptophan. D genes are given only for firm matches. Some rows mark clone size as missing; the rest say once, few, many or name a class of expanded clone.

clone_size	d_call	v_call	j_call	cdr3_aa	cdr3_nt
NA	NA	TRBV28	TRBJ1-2	CASSIRQELHYGYTF	TGTGCCAGCAGCATTAGACAGGAACTCCACTATGGCTACACCTTC
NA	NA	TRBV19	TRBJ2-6	CASSIRGTGANVLTF	TGTGCCAGTAGTATCAGGGGCACTGGGGCCAACGTCCTGACTTTC
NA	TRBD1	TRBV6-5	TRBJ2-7	CASSYSVQGAREQYF	TGTGCCAGCAGTTACTCGGTACAGGGGGCTCGCGAGCAGTACTTC
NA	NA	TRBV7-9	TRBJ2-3	CASWGDTDTQYF	TGTGCCAGCTGGGGGGACACAGATACGCAGTATTTT
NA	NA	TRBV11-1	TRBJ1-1	CASSLGRGTEAFF	TGTGCCAGCAGCTTAGGTAGGGGCACTGAAGCTTTCTTT
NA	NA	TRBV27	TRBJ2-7	CASSLRAVRWEQYF	TGTGCCAGCAGTTTACGCGCGGTCAGATGGGAGCAGTACTTC
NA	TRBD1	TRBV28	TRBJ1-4	CASSFTGTGSEKLFF	TGTGCCAGCAGCTTTACCGGGACAGGGAGTGAAAAACTGTTTTTT
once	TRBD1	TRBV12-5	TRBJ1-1	CASGSAIRTGSITEAFF	TGTGCTAGTGGTTCAGCCATCCGGACAGGGAGTATTACTGAAGCTTTCTTT
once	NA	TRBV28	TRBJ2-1	CASSPYDGAYNEQFF	TGTGCCAGCAGTCCCTACGACGGGGCTTACAATGAGCAGTTCTTC
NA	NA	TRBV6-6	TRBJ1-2	CASSLGVDGYTF	TGTGCCAGCAGCTTGGGGGTCGATGGCTACACCTTC
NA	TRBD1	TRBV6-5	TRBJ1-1	CASSYLQGWTEAFF	TGTGCCAGCAGTTACTTACAGGGGTGGACTGAAGCTTTCTTT
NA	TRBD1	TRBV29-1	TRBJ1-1	CSVPGGRTEAFF	TGCAGCGTTCCAGGGGGGCGCACTGAAGCTTTCTTT
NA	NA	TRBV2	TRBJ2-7	CASRAGEQYF	TGTGCCAGCAGGGCAGGCGAGCAGTACTTC
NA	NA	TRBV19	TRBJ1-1	CASSPWTKDTEAFF	TGTGCCAGTAGTCCATGGACAAAGGACACTGAAGCTTTCTTT
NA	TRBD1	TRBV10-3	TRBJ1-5	CAAGDRGEGGDLDQPQHF	TGTGCCGCCGGGGACAGGGGTGAAGGGGGAGATTTAGATCAGCCCCAGCATTTT
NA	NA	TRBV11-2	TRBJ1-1	CASSLGQRKSAFF	TGTGCCAGCAGCTTAGGACAGAGGAAGAGCGCTTTCTTT